This T cell receptor beta chain was sequenced in a study of blood T cell repertoires in COVID-19. Study in general: COVID-19 samples from acute and convalescent phases originated in the United States, Italy and Spain. PBMCs, B-cell-depleted T cells, or T cells were the source of the cDNA or gDNA that made up the material.

The junction had 2 bases not matched to a gene; V was cut back by 3 bases and J by 4 bases. The CDR3 runs to 15 residues. From germline, CDR1 is SGDLS and CDR2 YYNGEE. Authors' methods: Estimation of nucleated cell counts was performed using reference gene primer amplification. Repertoires were generated with immunoSEQ multiplex PCR, while TCRdb's copy carries only in-frame clones and drops some. V, J and clone size reflect that table, while D and trimming were determined from the DNA. The sample consists of tens of thousands of clones, around 91% of them appearing once. This clone occurred a few times.

The clonotype originates from a man in his fifties or sixties with active COVID-19. The sequenced material came from peripheral blood. The chain couples TRBV9 to TRBJ2-1; TRBD2 matches at 12 bases. Written as DNA, the CDR3 is TGTGCCAGCAGCGCTAGCGGGAGGGCTTACAATGAGCAGTTCTTC. Its translation: CASSASGRAYNEQFF. The full variable domain, completed using reference TRBV9 and TRBJ2-1, is DSGVTQTPKHLITATGQRVTLRCSPRSGDLSVYWYQQSLDQGLQFLIQYYNGEERAKGNILERFSAQQFPDLHSELNLSSLELGDSALYFCASSASGRAYNEQFFGPGTRLTVL.